This T cell receptor beta chain was documented in a study of T cell responses to AZD1222 COVID-19 vaccine. TCRdb's table, derived via immunoSEQ multiplex PCR, lists solely in-frame clones and lacks some. Of some 190,000 clones detected, almost 95% appear once; the ten largest clones hold 1% to 1.5%. Study-wide results and limits: Spike-specific TCR breadth and depth rose after two AZD1222 doses. Recipients of AZD1222 seropositive at baseline numbered only 5 or 6.

Concerning this clone: As yet, its antigen is unknown.

Per germline, CDR1 MRHNA and CDR2 SNTAGT. The ends were cut back, 8 bases at V and 8 bases at J, with 15 bases in the middle. The CDR3 loop spans 13 amino acids. V usage is TRBV6-4 and J usage is TRBJ1-4; D is unclear. The input for sequencing was peripheral blood, taken on day 0 of AZD1222 vaccination. The receptor was derived from an adult in good health. The CDR3: CASSRELGEKLFF. The CDR3 DNA follows: TGTGCCAGCTCAAGGGAGCTTGGGGAAAAACTGTTTTTT.